This T cell receptor beta chain stems from a study of blood T cell repertoires in COVID-19. Study at large: Samples of COVID-19 (acute and convalescent) were obtained from the United States, Italy and Spain. T cells, B-cell-depleted T cells, or PBMCs provided the cDNA or gDNA that served as material.

As processed by the authors: Reference gene primers were amplified, and this amplification served to estimate nucleated cell counts. The repertoire was sequenced with immunoSEQ multiplex PCR; TCRdb's copy has only in-frame clones and lacks some. V, J and clone size reflect that table, while D and trimming were determined from the DNA. The table lists about 260,000 clones, roughly 87% of them singletons. The CDR3 runs to 18 residues. Germline V CDR1 and CDR2: MNHNS, SASEGT. V shed 1 base and J shed 2 bases, with 18 bases lying between them. This clone was detected only a few times. This TCR derives from a human donor in a cohort sampled during active COVID-19. The sequenced sample was peripheral blood. The genes are TRBV6-1 and TRBJ2-1; TRBD2 might be the D (5 bases). DNA of the CDR3: TGTGCCAGCAGTGAAGAAAAGGGAAGGCGGAGGACCTACAATGAGCAGTTCTTC. Translating gives CASSEEKGRRRTYNEQFF.